This T cell receptor beta chain was sequenced during a study of Ad26.COV2.S vaccination and SARS-CoV-2 variants. Between the trimmed V and J ends, which lost 5 bases and 3 bases, there was a span of 14 bases. The CDR3 runs to 14 residues. In germline, CDR1 is MNHEY, CDR2 SVGAGI. Described treatment: roughly 18 received Ad26.COV2.S at low or high dose, single or two shots; roughly five received placebo; per-sample allocation not given. Sampling was performed 63 days after the first vaccine or placebo injection. Clones were sequenced by immunoSEQ multiplex PCR, and TCRdb holds only the in-frame ones, with some missing. The data contain about 370,000 clones, about 91% of them seen just once; the ten biggest clones take up approximately 1.9%.

This receptor was identified in a person between 18 and 65 years old who received the Ad26.COV2.S COVID-19 vaccine or a placebo. The rearrangement links TRBV6-5 to TRBJ2-7, with D possibly being TRBD1 (6 bases). The sample here was peripheral blood, taken in a trial of Ad26.COV2.S vaccine versus placebo. The chain's CDR3 is CASSRTVEGYEQYF. The CDR3 DNA reads as TGTGCCAGCAGTCGGACAGTTGAAGGCTACGAGCAGTACTTC.